This T cell receptor (beta chain) is drawn from a study of blood T cell repertoires in COVID-19 (dated by TCRdb to between 2020 and 2021). With regard to the full study: Collaborator samples came from the United States, Italy and Spain and covered acute and convalescent phases of COVID-19. The prospective study material was composed of cDNA or gDNA derived from T cells, B-cell-depleted T cells, or PBMCs. The repertoires were released in a freely available public database intended as a resource for research on the immune response to SARS-CoV-2. Where available, HLA class I and class II types were obtained from metadata supplied by the sample provider rather than from assay-based typing. The samples were drawn from two sources: the first 160 participants of the ongoing ImmuneRACE study, and 950 to 1,500 subjects contributed by 6 global collaborators. The dataset comprised deeply sampled blood TCRbeta repertoires from subjects exposed to, actively infected with, or recovered from COVID-19. Nearly every sample came with metadata listing a de-identified subject ID, COVID-19 status, age in years and sex.

Details on this clone: Its antigen is currently not known. Base qualities are not at hand, and no much larger clone is one base apart.

The CDR3 runs 20 residues from the cysteine to the phenylalanine. Only CDR3 DNA is held: 60 bases, read in frame from base 1. For CDR1 and CDR2, the germline V gene lists SGHVS and FQNEAQ. Compared with germline, V lacks 5 bases and J lacks 5 bases; bases without a gene match: 20. What the study reported, not specific to this receptor: Clinical and demographic metadata were provided uncurated, with the amount varying by source and participant.

TCRbeta CDR3 regions were amplified from genomic DNA using the immunoSEQ Assay, a bias-controlled multiplex PCR. The study's processing was this. The number of nucleated cells in each sample was estimated by amplification of reference gene primers within the assay. To quantify the absolute abundance of each unique TCRbeta CDR3 rearrangement, sequence reads were collapsed and filtered. For each sample, productive Simpson clonality was calculated by taking the square root of Simpson's diversity index across productive rearrangements. Not all clones reach the TCRdb copy of this immuneACCESS table, which keeps in-frame sequences only. Checked studies attribute under half of the gap to unresolved V genes and leave the rest unexplained. D and trimming were read from the DNA, whereas the V and J calls and clone size are those reported in that table. Recorded for this sample are 150,000 to 200,000 clones; 65% to 90% of them occurred a single time. In total, the top ten clones hold approximately 6.8% of the sample.

One collaborating source in Seattle enrolled patients while the patients were actively infected and followed the patients over time throughout the course of disease. Each collaborating institution followed its own protocols to collect whole blood in K2EDTA tubes. For TCRbeta analysis, collaborators shipped samples as frozen whole blood, isolated PBMCs, or DNA extracted from either of those sample types. The sample taken for sequencing was peripheral blood. The chain joins TRBV7-8 to TRBJ2-2; TRBD2 lines up with 10 middle nucleotides. This TCR was recovered from a middle-aged woman with COVID-19, enrolled during active disease. In nucleotide form, the sequence is TGTGCCAGCAGCCCCACGACTCTTCTAGCGGGGGCCTTGGGGACCGGGGAGCTGTTTTTT. Its protein product is CASSPTTLLAGALGTGELFF. Reference TRBV7-8 and TRBJ2-2 genes cover what lies past the CDR3, so the full variable domain is GAGVSQSPRYKVAKRGQDVALRCDPISGHVSLFWYQQALGQGPEFLTYFQNEAQLDKSGLPSDRFFAERPEGSVSTLKIQRTQQEDSAVYLCASSPTTLLAGALGTGELFFGEGSRLTVL.